This passage covers 4 T cell receptor beta chains from one sample sequenced in a study of monozygotic twins with inflammatory bowel disease. TCRdb reprocessed the 5' RACE reads, with one entry per CDR3 protein and no DNA. The specimen's table records around 210,000 distinct CDR3 sequences. Material for sequencing was blood. The receptors here all came from a human donor with ulcerative colitis or Crohn's disease, or a healthy co-twin of an affected twin (not recorded which).

This rearrangement joins TRBV28 to TRBJ1-5; TCRdb's assignment of TRBD1 cannot be checked, as there is no DNA. Germline CDR1 and CDR2: MDHEN and SYDVKM. This CDR3 region has 16 residues. The CDR3: CASSPDRGRGDQPQHF.

The chain joins TRBV11-2 to TRBJ2-3; no DNA is available, so the TRBD2 call from TCRdb remains unchecked. This CDR3 has 18 residues. Germline V CDR1 and CDR2: SGHAT, FQNNGV. CDR3 in amino acids: CVSSLYGGSSGSADTQYF.

The rearrangement joins TRBV29-1 to TRBJ1-4. Germline CDR1 reads SQVTM; CDR2 reads ANQGSEA. This CDR3 region has 13 residues. The CDR3: CSVGGATNEKLFF.

The rearrangement uses TRBV28 and TRBJ1-5. Germline V gene data show CDR1 as MDHEN and CDR2 as SYDVKM. This CDR3 is built from 14 residues. CDR3 in amino acids: CASSFRVNNQPQHF.